This T cell receptor beta chain comes out of a study of Graves' ophthalmopathy and Graves' hyperthyroidism. Study in general: Peripheral blood sampling occurred at initial diagnosis, before any treatment. Overall study findings and caveats: Forecasting of ophthalmopathy progression by the model achieved less than 71% sensitivity and 72% to 85% specificity.

Transcripts of RNA were the source for amplifying TCR beta CDR3 regions. RT-PCR with HTBI primers came first, then second-round multiplex PCR. From the multiplex PCR reads, TCRdb called clonotypes with MiXCR, one entry per CDR3 protein. The sample lists about 390,000 distinct CDR3 sequences, about a sixth occurring once. Patients in the hyperthyroidism group, adults aged 18 to 65, were newly diagnosed, under 2 months' duration. This clonotype was observed many times. What it binds is unknown. The CDR3 is 13 residues long. Germline CDR1 KGHSH, CDR2 LQKENI. V lost 2 bases to trimming and J lost 6 bases, with 8 bases between them.

Sequenced input: peripheral blood. This receptor was taken from an adult woman with stable Graves' hyperthyroidism. The V and J genes are TRBV18 and TRBJ1-5; no firm D call. The CDR3 bases are TGTGCCAGCTCACCAGGGTACGGTCAGCCCCAGCATTTT. This translates into CASSPGYGQPQHF.